The 5 T cell receptor beta chains below were found in one sample sequenced in a study of cytomegalovirus exposure and HLA in healthy donors. Both 60 Vbeta primers and 13 Jbeta primers went into the PCR. Sequencing used immunoSEQ multiplex PCR; TCRdb keeps in-frame clones, though not all of them. The sample has about 70,000 clones; about nine tenths are singletons. The source material was PBMCs. Receptor source: a woman aged 25 to 45 in good health and CMV-seronegative.

The gene calls are TRBV28 and TRBJ2-1, with a tentative D call TRBD2 (6 bases). V was cut by 6 bases and J by 3 bases, with 15 bases left in between. Germline V gene data show CDR1 as MDHEN and CDR2 as SYDVKM. The CDR3 runs 15 residues. The CDR3 bases are TGTGCCAGCAGCTCTACGGGCGGGATCTACAATGAGCAGTTCTTC. It encodes CASSSTGGIYNEQFF. The full variable domain, in which reference TRBV28 and TRBJ2-1 provide the parts outside the CDR3, is DVKVTQSSRYLVKRTGEKVFLECVQDMDHENMFWYRQDPGLGLRLIYFSYDVKMKEKGDIPEGYSVSREKKERFSLILESASTNQTSMYLCASSSTGGIYNEQFFGPGTRLTVL.

In this sample, this clone turned up once. The chain uses TRBV9 and TRBJ2-3, with D unresolved. The CDR3 covers 14 residues. The V end was cut by 0 bases, the J end by 0 bases, with 5 bases between. Germline-derived CDR1 and CDR2 are SGDLS and YYNGEE. In DNA form, the CDR3 reads TGTGCCAGCAGCGTAGCGCGAAGCACAGATACGCAGTATTTT. As protein: CASSVARSTDTQYF. Based on the CDR3 plus reference TRBV9 and TRBJ2-3, the full variable domain is DSGVTQTPKHLITATGQRVTLRCSPRSGDLSVYWYQQSLDQGLQFLIQYYNGEERAKGNILERFSAQQFPDLHSELNLSSLELGDSALYFCASSVARSTDTQYFGPGTRLTVL.

This rearrangement joins TRBV6-6 to TRBJ1-2, with D maybe TRBD1 (5 bases). CDR3 length equals 13 residues. Germline V CDR1 and CDR2: MNHNY, SVGAGI (reference sequence). Trimming removed 6 bases at V and 0 bases at J, with 8 bases between. The DNA for the CDR3 is TGTGCCAGCAGAACAGGAACTAACTATGGCTACACCTTC. It yields the protein CASRTGTNYGYTF.

This clone came up once. This sequence joins TRBV28 and TRBJ2-7; possible D gene TRBD1, 5 bases. V was cut by 1 base and J by 6 bases, with 7 bases left in between. The CDR3 length is 12 residues. Germline V gene sequence: CDR1 MDHEN, CDR2 SYDVKM. DNA of the CDR3: TGTGCCAGCAGTTTATTGGGGCCCGAGCAGTACTTC. Its translation is CASSLLGPEQYF.

The V call is TRBV27, the J call TRBJ2-2, with a possible D match to TRBD1 (5 bases). This CDR3 is built from 13 residues. V lost 3 bases and J lost 7, with 9 bases in between. Germline V gene sequence: CDR1 MNHEY, CDR2 SMNVEV (reference sequence). CDR3 protein: CASSLGPGGELFF. The DNA for the CDR3 is TGTGCCAGCAGTTTGGGGCCTGGCGGGGAGCTGTTTTTT.